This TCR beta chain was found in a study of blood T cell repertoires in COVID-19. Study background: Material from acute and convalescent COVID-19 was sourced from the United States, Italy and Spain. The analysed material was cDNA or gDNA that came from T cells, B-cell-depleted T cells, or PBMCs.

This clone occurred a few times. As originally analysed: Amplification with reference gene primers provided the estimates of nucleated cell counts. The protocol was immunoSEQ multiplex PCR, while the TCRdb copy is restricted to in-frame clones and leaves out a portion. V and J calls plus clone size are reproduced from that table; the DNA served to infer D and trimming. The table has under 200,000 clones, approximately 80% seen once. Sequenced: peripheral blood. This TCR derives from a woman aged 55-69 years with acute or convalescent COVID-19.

CDR3 sequence reads: CASSLQGEGPQHF. The CDR3 DNA is TGTGCCAGCAGCTTACAGGGGGAAGGGCCCCAGCATTTT. The chain couples TRBV11-2 to TRBJ1-5; TRBD1 matches 7 bases. The CDR3 has 13 amino acids. V lost 2 bases to trimming and J lost 9 bases; unmatched junction nucleotides: 4. Looked up from germline, CDR1 is SGHAT and CDR2 is FQNNGV.